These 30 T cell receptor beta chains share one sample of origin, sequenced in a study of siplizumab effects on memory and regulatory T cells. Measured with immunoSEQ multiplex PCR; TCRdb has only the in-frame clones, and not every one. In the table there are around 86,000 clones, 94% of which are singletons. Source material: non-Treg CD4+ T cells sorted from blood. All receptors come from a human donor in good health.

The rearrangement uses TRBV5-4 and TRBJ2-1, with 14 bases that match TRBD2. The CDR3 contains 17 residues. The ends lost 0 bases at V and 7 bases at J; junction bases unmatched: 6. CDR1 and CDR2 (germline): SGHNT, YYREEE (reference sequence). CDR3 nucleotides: TGTGCCAGCAGCTTGGGACTAGCGGGGGGGAGCTCGAATGAGCAGTTCTTC. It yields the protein CASSLGLAGGSSNEQFF. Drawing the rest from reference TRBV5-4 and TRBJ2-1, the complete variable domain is ETGVTQSPTHLIKTRGQQVTLRCSSQSGHNTVSWYQQALGQGPQFIFQYYREEENGRGNFPPRFSGLQFPNYSSELNVNALELDDSALYLCASSLGLAGGSSNEQFFGPGTRLTVL.

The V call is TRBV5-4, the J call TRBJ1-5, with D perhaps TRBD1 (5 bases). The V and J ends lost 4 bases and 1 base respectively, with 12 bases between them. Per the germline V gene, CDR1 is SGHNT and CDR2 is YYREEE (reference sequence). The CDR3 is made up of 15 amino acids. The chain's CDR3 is CASSAGGGSNQPQHF. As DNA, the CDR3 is TGTGCCAGCAGCGCTGGTGGGGGAAGCAATCAGCCCCAGCATTTT.

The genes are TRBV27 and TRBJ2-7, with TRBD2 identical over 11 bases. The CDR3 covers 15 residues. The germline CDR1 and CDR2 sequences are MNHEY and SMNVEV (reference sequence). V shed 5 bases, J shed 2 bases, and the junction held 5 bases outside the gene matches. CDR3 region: CASSDSGRVTYEQYF. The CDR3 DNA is TGTGCCAGCAGTGATAGCGGGAGGGTTACCTACGAGCAGTACTTC.

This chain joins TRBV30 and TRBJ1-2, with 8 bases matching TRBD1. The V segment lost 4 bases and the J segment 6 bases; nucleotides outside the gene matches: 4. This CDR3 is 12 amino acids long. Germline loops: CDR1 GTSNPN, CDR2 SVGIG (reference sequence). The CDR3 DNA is TGTGCCTGGATGGGCAGGGGGCATGGCTACACCTTC. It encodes CAWMGRGHGYTF.

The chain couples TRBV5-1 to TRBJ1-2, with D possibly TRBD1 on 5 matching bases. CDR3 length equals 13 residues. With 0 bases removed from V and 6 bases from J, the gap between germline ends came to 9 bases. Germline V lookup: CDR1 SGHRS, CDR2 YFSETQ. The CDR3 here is CASSLGGSHGYTF. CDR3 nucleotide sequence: TGCGCCAGCAGCTTGGGGGGGAGTCATGGCTACACCTTC.

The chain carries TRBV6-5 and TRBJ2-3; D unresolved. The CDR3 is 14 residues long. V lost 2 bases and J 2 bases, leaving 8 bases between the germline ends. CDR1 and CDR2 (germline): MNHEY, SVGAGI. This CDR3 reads CASSYRASTDTQYF. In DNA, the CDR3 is TGTGCCAGCAGTTACCGTGCATCCACAGATACGCAGTATTTT.

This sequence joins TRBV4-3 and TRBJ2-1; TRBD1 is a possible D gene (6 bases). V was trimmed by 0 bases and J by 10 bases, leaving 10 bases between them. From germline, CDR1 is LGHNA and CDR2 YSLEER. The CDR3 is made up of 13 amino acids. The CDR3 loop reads CASSQEGAGEQFF. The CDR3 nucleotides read TGCGCCAGCAGCCAAGAGGGGGCGGGCGAGCAGTTCTTC.

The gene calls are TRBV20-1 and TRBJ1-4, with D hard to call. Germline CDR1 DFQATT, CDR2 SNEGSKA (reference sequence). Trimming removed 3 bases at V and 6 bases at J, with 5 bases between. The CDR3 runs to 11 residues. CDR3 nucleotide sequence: TGCAGTGCTAGTAGGGATGAAAAACTGTTTTTT. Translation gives CSASRDEKLFF.

CDR3 sequence: CAWNTDPNEKLFF. The CDR3 nucleotides read TGTGCCTGGAATACGGACCCTAATGAAAAACTGTTTTTT. This rearrangement joins TRBV30 to TRBJ1-4; no clear D. CDR1 is GTSNPN and CDR2 is SVGIG in the germline V gene (reference sequence). The CDR3 loop spans 13 amino acids. V lost 4 bases, J lost 3 bases, and 9 bases lay in between.

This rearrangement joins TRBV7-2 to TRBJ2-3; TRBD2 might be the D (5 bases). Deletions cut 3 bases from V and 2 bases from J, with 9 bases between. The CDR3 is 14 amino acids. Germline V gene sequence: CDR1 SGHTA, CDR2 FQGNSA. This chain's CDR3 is CASSFGGLTDTQYF. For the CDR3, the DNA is TGTGCCAGCAGCTTTGGCGGACTCACAGATACGCAGTATTTT.

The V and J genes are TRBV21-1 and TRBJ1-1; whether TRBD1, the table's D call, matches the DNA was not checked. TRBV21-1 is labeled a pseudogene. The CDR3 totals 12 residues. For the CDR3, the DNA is TGTGCCAGCAGCAAAGGGTCAGGGGAAGCTTTCTTT. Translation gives CASSKGSGEAFF.

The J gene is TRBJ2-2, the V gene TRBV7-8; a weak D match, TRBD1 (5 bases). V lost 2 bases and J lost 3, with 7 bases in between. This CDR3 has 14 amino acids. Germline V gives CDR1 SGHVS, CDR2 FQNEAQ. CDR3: CASSLQGYTGELFF. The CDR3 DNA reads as TGTGCCAGCAGCTTACAGGGTTACACCGGGGAGCTGTTTTTT.

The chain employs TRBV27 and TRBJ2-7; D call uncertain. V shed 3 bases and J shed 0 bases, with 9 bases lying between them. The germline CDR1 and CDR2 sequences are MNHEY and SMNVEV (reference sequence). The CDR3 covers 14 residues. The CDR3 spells CASSLAGSSYEQYF. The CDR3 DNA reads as TGTGCCAGCAGTTTGGCTGGTAGCTCCTACGAGCAGTACTTC.

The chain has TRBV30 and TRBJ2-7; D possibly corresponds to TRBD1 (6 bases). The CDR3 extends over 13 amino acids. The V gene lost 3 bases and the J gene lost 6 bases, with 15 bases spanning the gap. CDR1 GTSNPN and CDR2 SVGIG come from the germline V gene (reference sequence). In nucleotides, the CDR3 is TGTGCCTGGAGGGCTACAGGGTTTGGCGAGCAGTACTTC. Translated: CAWRATGFGEQYF.

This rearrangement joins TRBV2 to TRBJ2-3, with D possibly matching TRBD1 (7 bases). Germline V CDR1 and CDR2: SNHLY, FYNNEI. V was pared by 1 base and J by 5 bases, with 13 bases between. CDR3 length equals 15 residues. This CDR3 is CASSEGGQGGDTQYF. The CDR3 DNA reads TGTGCCAGCAGTGAAGGGGGTCAGGGGGGAGATACGCAGTATTTT.

The DNA of the CDR3 is TGTGCCAGCAGCCAAACAGGGAGCCCTTGGGGCGAGCAGTACTTC. It yields the protein CASSQTGSPWGEQYF. This rearrangement joins TRBV14 to TRBJ2-7; tentative D call: TRBD1 (6 bases). The length of the CDR3 is 15 residues. The germline V gene encodes CDR1 SGHDN and CDR2 FVKESK. Trimming took 2 bases from V and 6 from J, leaving 17 bases between them.

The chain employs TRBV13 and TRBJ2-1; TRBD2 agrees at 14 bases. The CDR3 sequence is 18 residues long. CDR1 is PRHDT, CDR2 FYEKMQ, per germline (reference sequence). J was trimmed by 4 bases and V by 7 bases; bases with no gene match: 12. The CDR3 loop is CASNTVGTSGSPYNEQFF. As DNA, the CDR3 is TGTGCCAGCAATACCGTTGGGACTAGCGGGAGTCCTTACAATGAGCAGTTCTTC.

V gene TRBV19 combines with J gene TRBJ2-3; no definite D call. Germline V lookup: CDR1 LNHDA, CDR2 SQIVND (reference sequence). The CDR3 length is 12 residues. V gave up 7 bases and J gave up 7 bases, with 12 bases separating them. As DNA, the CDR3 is TGTGCCAGTATAGGAATAGGGAATACGCAGTATTTT. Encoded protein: CASIGIGNTQYF.

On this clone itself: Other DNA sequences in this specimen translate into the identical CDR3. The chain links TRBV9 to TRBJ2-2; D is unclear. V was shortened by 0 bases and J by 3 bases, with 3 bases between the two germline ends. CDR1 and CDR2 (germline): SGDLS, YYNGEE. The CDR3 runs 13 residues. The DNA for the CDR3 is TGTGCCAGCAGCGTAGCAGACACCGGGGAGCTGTTTTTT. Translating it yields CASSVADTGELFF.

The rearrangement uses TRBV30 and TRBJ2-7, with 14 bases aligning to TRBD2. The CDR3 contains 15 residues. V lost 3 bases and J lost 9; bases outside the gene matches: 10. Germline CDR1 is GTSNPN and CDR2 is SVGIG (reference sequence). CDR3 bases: TGTGCCTGGAGCGAAGGGGGACTAGCGGGAGATTTGCAGTACTTC. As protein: CAWSEGGLAGDLQYF.

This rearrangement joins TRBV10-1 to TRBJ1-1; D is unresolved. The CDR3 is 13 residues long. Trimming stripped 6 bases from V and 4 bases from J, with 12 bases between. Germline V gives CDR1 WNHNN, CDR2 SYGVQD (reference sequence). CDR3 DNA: TGCGCCAGCAGCGAAGGAGGTCCCACTGAAGCTTTCTTT. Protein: CASSEGGPTEAFF.

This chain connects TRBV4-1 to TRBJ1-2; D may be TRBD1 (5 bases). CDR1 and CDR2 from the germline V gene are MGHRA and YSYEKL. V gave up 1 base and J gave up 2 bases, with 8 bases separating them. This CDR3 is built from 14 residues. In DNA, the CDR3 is TGCGCCAGCAGCCAAGGCGGGGGGAACTATGGCTACACCTTC. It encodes CASSQGGGNYGYTF.

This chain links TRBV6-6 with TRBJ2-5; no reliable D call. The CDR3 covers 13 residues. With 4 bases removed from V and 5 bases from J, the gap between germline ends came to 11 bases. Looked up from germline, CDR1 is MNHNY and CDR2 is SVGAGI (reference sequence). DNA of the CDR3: TGTGCCAGCAGTTTAATTGGTGGGGAGACCCAGTACTTC. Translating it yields CASSLIGGETQYF.

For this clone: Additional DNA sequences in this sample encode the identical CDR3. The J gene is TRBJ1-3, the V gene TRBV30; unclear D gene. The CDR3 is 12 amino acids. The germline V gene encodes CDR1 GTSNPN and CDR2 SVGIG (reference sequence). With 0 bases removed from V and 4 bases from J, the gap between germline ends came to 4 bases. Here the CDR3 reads CAWSVLGNTIYF. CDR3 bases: TGTGCCTGGAGTGTTTTGGGAAACACCATATATTTT. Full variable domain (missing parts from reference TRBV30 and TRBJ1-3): SQTIHQWPATLVQPVGSPLSLECTVEGTSNPNLYWYRQAAGRGLQLLFYSVGIGQISSEVPQNLSASRPQDRQFILSSKKLLLSDSGFYLCAWSVLGNTIYFGEGSWLTVV.

CDR3 coding DNA: TGTGCCAGCAGCTCAAGCACACCTAACTATGGCTACACCTTC. Its translation is CASSSSTPNYGYTF. The rearrangement links TRBV12-1 to TRBJ1-2. TRBV12-1 is recorded as a pseudogene. There are 14 residues in the CDR3.

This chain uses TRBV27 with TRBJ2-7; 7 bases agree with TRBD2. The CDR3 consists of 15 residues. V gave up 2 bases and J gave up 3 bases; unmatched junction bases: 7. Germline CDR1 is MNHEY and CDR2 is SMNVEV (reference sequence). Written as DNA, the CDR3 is TGTGCCAGCAGTTTAGGTCCAGCGGGGATCTACGAGCAGTACTTC. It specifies CASSLGPAGIYEQYF.

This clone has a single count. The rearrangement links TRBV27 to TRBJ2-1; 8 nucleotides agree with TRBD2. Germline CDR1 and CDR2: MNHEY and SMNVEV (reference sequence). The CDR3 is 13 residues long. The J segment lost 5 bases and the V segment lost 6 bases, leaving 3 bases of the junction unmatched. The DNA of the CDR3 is TGTGCCAGCAGGCGGGGGGACCACAATGAGCAGTTCTTC. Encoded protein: CASRRGDHNEQFF.

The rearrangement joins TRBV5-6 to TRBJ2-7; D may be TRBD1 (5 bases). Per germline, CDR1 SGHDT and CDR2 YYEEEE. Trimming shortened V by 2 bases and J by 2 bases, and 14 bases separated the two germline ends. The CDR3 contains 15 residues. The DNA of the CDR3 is TGTGCCAGCAGCTTCATCAGGGATTCCCCCTACGAGCAGTACTTC. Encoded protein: CASSFIRDSPYEQYF.

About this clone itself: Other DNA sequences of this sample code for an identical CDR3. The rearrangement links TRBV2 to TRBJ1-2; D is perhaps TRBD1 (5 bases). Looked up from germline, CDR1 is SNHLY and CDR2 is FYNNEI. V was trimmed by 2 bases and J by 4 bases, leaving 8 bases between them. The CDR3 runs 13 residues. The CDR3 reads CASSEQGSYGYTF. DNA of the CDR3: TGTGCCAGCAGTGAACAGGGTAGCTATGGCTACACCTTC.

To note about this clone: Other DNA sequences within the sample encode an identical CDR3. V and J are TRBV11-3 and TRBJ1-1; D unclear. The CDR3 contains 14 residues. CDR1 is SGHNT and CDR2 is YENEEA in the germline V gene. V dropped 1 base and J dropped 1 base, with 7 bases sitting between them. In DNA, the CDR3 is TGTGCCAGCAGCTTAGGCGCGAGGAACACTGAAGCTTTCTTT. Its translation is CASSLGARNTEAFF.